This T cell receptor beta chain was sequenced during a study of T-cell memory formation after mild COVID-19. CDR3 size: 13 residues. V lost 5 bases and J lost 7, with 12 bases in between. Germline V CDR1 and CDR2: SGHTA, FQGNSA. 5'RACE, which relied on constant-segment primers, yielded TCR alpha and TCR beta cDNA libraries carrying sample barcodes and UMIs. MiXCR, run by TCRdb on the 5' RACE reads, gives a single entry per CDR3 protein. The sample shows hundreds of thousands of distinct CDR3 sequences, about a fifth of them seen only once. The chain has TRBV7-2 and TRBJ1-5; no firm D call. Material for sequencing was PBMCs or a T cell subset sorted from them (not recorded which). This clonotype was sampled from an adult woman who had mild COVID-19 (a few samples of this study predate the infection). Cell type and time point are not known. The CDR3 nucleotides are TGTGCCAGCAGCGCCTTCGTTGCCCAGCCCCAGCATTTT. The encoded protein is CASSAFVAQPQHF.